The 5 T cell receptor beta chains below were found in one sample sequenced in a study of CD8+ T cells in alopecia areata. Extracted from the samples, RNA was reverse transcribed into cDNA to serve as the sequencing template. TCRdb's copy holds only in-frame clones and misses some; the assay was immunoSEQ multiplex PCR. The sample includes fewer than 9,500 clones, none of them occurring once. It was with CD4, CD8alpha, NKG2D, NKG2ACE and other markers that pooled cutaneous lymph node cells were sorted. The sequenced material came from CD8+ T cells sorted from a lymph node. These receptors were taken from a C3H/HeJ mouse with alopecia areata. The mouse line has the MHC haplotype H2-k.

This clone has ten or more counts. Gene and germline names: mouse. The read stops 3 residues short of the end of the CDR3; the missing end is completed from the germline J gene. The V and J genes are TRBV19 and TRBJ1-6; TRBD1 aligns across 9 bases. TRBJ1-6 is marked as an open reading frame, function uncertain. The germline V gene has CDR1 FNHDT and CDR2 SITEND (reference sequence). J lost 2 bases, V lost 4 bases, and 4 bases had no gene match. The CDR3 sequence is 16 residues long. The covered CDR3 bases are TGTGCCAGCAGTCTGGGACAGGGAACCTATAATTCGCCC. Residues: CASSLGQGTYNSP. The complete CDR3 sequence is CASSLGQGTYNSPLYF.

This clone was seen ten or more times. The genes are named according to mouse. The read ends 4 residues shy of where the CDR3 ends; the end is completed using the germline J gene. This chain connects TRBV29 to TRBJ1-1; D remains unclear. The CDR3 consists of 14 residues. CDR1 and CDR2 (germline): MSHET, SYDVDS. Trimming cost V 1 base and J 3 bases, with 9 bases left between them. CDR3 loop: CASSLYWGDTEVFF. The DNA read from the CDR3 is TGTGCTAGCAGTTTATATTGGGGTGACACA.

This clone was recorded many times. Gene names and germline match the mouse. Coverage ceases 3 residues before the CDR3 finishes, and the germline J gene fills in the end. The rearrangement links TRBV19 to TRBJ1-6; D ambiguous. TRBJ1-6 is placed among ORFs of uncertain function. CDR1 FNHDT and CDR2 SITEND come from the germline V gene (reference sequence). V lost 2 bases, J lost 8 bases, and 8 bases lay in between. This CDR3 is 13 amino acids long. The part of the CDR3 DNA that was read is TGTGCCAGCAGTATCCAACATCATTCGCCC. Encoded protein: CASSIQHHSP. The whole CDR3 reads CASSIQHHSPLYF.

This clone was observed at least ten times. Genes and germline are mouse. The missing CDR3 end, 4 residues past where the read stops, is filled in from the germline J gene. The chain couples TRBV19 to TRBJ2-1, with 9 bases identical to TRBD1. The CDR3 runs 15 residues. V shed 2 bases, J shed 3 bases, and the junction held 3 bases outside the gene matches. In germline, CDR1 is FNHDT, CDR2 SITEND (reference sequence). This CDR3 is CASSMGDRAYAEQFF. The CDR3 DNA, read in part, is TGTGCCAGCAGTATGGGGGACAGGGCCTATGCT.

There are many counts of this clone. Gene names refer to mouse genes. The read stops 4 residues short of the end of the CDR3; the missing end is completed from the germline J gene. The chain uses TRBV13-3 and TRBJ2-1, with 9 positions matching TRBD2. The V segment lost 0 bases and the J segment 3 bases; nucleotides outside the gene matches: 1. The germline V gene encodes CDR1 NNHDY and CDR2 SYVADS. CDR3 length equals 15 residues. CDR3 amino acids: CASSDAGGVYAEQFF. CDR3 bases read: TGTGCCAGCAGTGATGCTGGGGGGGTCTATGCT.